This T cell receptor beta chain was obtained from a study of beta chain features in type 1 diabetes. Germline V lookup: CDR1 SNHLY, CDR2 FYNNEI. This CDR3 has 15 amino acids. Trimming cost V 1 base and J 5 bases; bases outside gene matches: 4. CD45RO/CCR7/CD25/CD127/CD95/CD27 sorting isolated CD4+ naive, central memory, regulatory and stem cell-like memory cells. All of the isolated RNA was reverse transcribed, so expressed TCRB transcripts were sequenced. The method was immunoSEQ multiplex PCR; TCRdb's version includes in-frame clones alone and lacks a portion of them. The sample consists of about 340,000 clones, 6.5% to 10% of them appearing once.

Specimen: central memory CD4+ T cells from blood. The chain combines TRBV2 with TRBJ2-5; 10 bases match TRBD1. The source is a woman between 18 and 29 years old in good health. CDR3 nucleotide sequence: TGTGCCAGCAGTGAAGGACAGGGGGCTCGGGAGACCCAGTACTTC. Encoded protein: CASSEGQGARETQYF.